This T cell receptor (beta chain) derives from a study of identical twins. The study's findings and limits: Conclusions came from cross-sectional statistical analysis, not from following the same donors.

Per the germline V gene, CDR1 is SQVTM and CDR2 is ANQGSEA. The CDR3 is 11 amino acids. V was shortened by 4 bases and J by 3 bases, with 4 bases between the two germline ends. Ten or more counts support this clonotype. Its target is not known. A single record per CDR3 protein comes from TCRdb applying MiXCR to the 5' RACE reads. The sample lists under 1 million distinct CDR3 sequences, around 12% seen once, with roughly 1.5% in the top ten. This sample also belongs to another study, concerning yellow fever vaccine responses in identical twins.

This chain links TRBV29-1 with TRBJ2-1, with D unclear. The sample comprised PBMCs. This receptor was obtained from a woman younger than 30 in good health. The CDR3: CSVGGYNEQFF. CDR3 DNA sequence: TGCAGCGTTGGCGGCTACAATGAGCAGTTCTTC.